This T cell receptor (beta chain) was sequenced for a study of T cell changes during pregnancy in multiple sclerosis. This CDR3 comprises 15 residues. Germline V gene data show CDR1 as MNHNS and CDR2 as SASEGT. V lost 4 bases and J 8 bases, leaving 18 bases between the germline ends. Clones were read by immunoSEQ multiplex PCR, and TCRdb kept only the in-frame ones, dropping some. The sample has about 110,000 clones, around 90% seen once. This material consisted of peripheral blood, taken in the third trimester of pregnancy. This receptor was taken from a female donor with multiple sclerosis, enrolled in a pregnancy study. This chain joins TRBV6-1 and TRBJ1-3; D might be TRBD1 (5 bases). The CDR3 sequence: CASSGLRGNVDTIYF. CDR3 coding DNA: TGTGCCAGCAGTGGGTTAAGGGGAAATGTGGACACCATATATTTT.